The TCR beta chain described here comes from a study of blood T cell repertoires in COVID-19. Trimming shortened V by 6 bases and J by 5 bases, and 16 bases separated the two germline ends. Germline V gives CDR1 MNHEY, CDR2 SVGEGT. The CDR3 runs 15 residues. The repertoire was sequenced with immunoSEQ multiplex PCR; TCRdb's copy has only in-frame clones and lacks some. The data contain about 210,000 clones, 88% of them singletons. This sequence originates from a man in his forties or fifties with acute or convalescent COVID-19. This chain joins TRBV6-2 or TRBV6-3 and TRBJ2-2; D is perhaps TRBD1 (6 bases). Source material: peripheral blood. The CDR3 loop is CASSLQGPLTGELFF. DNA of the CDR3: TGTGCCAGCAGCTTACAGGGCCCTTTAACCGGGGAGCTGTTTTTT.